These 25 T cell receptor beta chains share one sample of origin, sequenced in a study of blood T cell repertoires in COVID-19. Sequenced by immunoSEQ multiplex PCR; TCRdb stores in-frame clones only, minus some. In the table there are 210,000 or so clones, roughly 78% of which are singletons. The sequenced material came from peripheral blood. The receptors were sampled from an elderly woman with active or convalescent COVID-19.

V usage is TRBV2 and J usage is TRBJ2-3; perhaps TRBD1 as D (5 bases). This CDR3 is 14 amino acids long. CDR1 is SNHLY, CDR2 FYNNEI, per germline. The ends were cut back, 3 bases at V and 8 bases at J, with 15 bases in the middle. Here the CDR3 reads CASSDKTSRATQYF. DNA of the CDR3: TGTGCCAGCAGTGACAAGACTTCCAGGGCTACGCAGTATTTT.

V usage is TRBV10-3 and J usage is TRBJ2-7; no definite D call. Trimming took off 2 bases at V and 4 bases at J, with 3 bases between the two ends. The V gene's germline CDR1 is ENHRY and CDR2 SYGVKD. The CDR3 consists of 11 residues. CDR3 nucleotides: TGTGCCATCAGTGAGCGGTACGAGCAGTACTTC. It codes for CAISERYEQYF.

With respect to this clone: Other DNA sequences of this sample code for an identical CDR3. The CDR3 is CASSRAPGLFTDTQYF. The CDR3 nucleotides are TGTGCCAGCAGCCGGGCTCCAGGGCTTTTCACAGATACGCAGTATTTT. The genes are TRBV14 and TRBJ2-3, with a weak D call TRBD1 (5 bases). V shed 4 bases and J shed 2 bases, with 16 bases lying between them. Germline values: CDR1 SGHDN, CDR2 FVKESK. This CDR3 is built from 16 residues. Together with reference TRBV14 and TRBJ2-3, the CDR3 gives the full variable domain: EAGVTQFPSHSVIEKGQTVTLRCDPISGHDNLYWYRRVMGKEIKFLLHFVKESKQDESGMPNNRFLAERTGGTYSTLKVQPAELEDSGVYFCASSRAPGLFTDTQYFGPGTRLTVL.

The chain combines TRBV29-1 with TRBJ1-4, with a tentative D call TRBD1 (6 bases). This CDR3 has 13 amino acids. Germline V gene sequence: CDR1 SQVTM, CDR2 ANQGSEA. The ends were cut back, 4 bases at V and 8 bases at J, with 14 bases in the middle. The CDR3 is CSVVAQGREKLFF. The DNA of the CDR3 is TGCAGCGTTGTAGCCCAGGGGAGAGAAAAACTGTTTTTT. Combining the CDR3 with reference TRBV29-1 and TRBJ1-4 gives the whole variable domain SAVISQKPSRDICQRGTSLTIQCQVDSQVTMMFWYRQQPGQSLTLIATANQGSEATYESGFVIDKFPISRPNLTFSTLTVSNMSPEDSSIYLCSVVAQGREKLFFGSGTQLSVL.

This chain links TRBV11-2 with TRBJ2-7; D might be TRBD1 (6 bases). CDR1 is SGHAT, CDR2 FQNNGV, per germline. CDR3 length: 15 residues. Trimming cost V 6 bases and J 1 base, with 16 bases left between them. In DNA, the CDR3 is TGTGCCAGCAGTTATTCGGGACACCTATCCTACGAGCAGTACTTC. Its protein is CASSYSGHLSYEQYF.

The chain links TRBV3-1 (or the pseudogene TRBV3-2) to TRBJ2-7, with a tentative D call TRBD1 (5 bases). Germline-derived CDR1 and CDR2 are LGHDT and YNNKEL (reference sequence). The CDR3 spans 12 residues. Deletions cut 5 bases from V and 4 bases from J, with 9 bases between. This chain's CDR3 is CASSSQAYEQYF. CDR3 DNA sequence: TGTGCCAGCAGCTCACAGGCTTACGAGCAGTACTTC.

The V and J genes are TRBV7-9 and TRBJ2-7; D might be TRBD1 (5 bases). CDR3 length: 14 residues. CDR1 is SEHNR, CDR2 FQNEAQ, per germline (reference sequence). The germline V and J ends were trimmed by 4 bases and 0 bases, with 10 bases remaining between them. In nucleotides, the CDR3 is TGTGCCAGCAGCTCGTACAGGAGCTCCTACGAGCAGTACTTC. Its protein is CASSSYRSSYEQYF.

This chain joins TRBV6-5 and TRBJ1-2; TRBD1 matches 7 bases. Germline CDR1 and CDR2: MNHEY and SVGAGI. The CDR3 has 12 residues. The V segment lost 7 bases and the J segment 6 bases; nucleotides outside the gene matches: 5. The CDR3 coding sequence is TGTGCCAGCAACTACAGGGGTAATGGCTACACCTTC. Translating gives CASNYRGNGYTF.

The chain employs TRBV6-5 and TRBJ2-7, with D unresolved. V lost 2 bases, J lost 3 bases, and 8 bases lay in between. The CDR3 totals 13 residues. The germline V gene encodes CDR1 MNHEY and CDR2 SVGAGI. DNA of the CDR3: TGTGCCAGCAGTTACGGGCAGAACTACGAGCAGTACTTC. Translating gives CASSYGQNYEQYF.

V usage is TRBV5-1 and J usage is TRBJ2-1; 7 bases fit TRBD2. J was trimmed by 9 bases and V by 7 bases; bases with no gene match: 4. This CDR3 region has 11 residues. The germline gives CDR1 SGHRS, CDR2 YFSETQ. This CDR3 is CASVASGEQFF. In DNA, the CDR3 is TGCGCCAGCGTGGCTAGCGGTGAGCAGTTCTTC.

The DNA of the CDR3 is TGTGCCAGCAGCAAACGAAGGAGGAAGCCCGGCACCGGGGAGCTGTTTTTT. Translating gives CASSKRRRKPGTGELFF. The rearrangement links TRBV21-1 to TRBJ2-2; the tabulated D call, TRBD2, remains unverified against the DNA. TRBV21-1 corresponds to a pseudogene. This CDR3 spans 17 amino acids.

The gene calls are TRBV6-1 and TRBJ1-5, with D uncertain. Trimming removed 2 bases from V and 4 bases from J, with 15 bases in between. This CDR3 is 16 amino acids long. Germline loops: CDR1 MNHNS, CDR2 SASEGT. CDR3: CASSESRFIGNQPQHF. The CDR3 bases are TGTGCCAGCAGTGAATCGAGGTTTATAGGTAATCAGCCCCAGCATTTT.

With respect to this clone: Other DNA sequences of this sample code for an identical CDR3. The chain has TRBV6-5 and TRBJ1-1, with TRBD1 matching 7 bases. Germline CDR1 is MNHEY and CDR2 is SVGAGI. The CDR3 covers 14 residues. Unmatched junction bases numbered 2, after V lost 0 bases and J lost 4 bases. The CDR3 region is CASSYSSGGTEAFF. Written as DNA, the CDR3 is TGTGCCAGCAGTTACTCGTCAGGGGGCACTGAAGCTTTCTTT.

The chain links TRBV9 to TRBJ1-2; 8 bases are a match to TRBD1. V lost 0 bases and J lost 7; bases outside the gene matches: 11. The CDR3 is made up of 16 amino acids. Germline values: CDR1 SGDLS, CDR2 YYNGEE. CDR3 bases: TGTGCCAGCAGCGTAGCTACCGGACAGGGTTTGGGTGGCTACACCTTC. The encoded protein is CASSVATGQGLGGYTF.

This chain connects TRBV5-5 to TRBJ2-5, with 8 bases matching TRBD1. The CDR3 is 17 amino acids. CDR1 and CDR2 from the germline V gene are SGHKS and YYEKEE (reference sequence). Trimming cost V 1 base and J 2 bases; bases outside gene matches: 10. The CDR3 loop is CASSLLTGGWGQETQYF. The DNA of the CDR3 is TGTGCCAGCAGCTTGCTCACAGGGGGATGGGGTCAAGAGACCCAGTACTTC.

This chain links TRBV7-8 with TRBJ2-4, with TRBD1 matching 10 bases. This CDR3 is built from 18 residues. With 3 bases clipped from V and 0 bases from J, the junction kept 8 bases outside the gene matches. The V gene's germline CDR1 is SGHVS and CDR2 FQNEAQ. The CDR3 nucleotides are TGTGCCAGCAGCTTCCCGGGACAGGGGTTCGAAGCCAAAAACATTCAGTACTTC. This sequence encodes CASSFPGQGFEAKNIQYF. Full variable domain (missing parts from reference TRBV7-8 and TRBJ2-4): GAGVSQSPRYKVAKRGQDVALRCDPISGHVSLFWYQQALGQGPEFLTYFQNEAQLDKSGLPSDRFFAERPEGSVSTLKIQRTQQEDSAVYLCASSFPGQGFEAKNIQYFGAGTRLSVL.

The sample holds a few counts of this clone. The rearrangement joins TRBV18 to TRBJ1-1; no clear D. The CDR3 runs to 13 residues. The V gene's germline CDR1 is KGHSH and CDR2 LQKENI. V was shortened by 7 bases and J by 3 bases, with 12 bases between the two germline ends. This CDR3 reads CASYLGRDTEAFF. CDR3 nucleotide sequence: TGTGCCAGCTACCTCGGGCGGGACACTGAAGCTTTCTTT.

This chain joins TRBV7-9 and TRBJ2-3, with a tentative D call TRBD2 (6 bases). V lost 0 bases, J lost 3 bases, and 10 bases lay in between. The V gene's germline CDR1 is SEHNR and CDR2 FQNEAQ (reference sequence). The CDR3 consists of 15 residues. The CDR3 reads CASSLAAGTTDTQYF. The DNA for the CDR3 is TGTGCCAGCAGCTTAGCGGCGGGGACTACAGATACGCAGTATTTT. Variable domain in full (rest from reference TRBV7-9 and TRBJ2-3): DTGVSQNPRHKITKRGQNVTFRCDPISEHNRLYWYRQTLGQGPEFLTYFQNEAQLEKSRLLSDRFSAERPKGSFSTLEIQRTEQGDSAMYLCASSLAAGTTDTQYFGPGTRLTVL.

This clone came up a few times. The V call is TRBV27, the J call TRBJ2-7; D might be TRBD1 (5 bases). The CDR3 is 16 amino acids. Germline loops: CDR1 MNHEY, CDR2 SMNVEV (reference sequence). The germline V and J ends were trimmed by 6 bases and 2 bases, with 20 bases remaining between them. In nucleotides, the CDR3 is TGTGCCAGCAGGCCGATAGACAGTGGCCGACCCTACGAGCAGTACTTC. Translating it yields CASRPIDSGRPYEQYF.

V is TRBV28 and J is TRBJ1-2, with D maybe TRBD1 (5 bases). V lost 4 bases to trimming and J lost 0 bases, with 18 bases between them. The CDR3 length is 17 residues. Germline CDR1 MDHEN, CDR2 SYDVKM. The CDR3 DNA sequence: TGTGCCAGCAGTTCAGAGACAGATCTACAAGCTAACTATGGCTACACCTTC. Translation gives CASSSETDLQANYGYTF.

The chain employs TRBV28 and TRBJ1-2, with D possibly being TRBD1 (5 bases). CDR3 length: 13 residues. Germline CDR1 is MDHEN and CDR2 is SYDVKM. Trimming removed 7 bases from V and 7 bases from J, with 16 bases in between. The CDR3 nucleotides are TGTGCCAGCAACCCTGGTCGGGGGAGTGGCTACACCTTC. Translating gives CASNPGRGSGYTF.

The CDR3 loop is CASSPTGTEAFF. In DNA, the CDR3 is TGTGCCAGCAGCCCCACAGGGACTGAAGCTTTCTTT. The V gene is TRBV3-1 (or the pseudogene TRBV3-2), the J gene TRBJ1-1; maybe TRBD1 (6 bases). Germline CDR1 LGHDT, CDR2 YNNKEL (reference sequence). The CDR3 loop spans 12 amino acids. The V and J ends lost 4 bases and 5 bases respectively, with 8 bases between them.

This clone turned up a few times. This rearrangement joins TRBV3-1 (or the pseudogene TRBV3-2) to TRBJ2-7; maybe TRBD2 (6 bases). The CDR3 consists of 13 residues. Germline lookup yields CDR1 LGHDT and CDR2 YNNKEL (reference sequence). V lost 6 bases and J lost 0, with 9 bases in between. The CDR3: CASRVGGSYEQYF. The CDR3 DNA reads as TGTGCCAGCAGGGTGGGGGGCTCCTACGAGCAGTACTTC.

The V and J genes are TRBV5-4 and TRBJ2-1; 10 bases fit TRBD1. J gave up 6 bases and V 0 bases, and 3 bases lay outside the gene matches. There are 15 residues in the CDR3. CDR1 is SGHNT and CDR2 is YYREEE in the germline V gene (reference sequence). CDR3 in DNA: TGTGCCAGCAGCTTGGGAGGACAGGGGGTCAATGAGCAGTTCTTC. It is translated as CASSLGGQGVNEQFF.

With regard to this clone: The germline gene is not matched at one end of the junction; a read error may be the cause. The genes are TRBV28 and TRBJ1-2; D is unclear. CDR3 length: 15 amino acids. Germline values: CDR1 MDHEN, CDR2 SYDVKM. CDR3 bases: TGTGCCAGCAGTTTAAATCCCAGGCCTAATTATGGCTACACCTTC. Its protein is CASSLNPRPNYGYTF.